The subject of this entry is one T cell receptor beta chain. These data are taken from a study of blood T cell repertoires in COVID-19. V lost 5 bases, J lost 5 bases, and 17 bases lay in between. The germline gives CDR1 SGHRS, CDR2 YFSETQ. The CDR3 has 16 amino acids. Sequenced by immunoSEQ multiplex PCR; TCRdb stores in-frame clones only, minus some. This table has roughly 220,000 clones, roughly four fifths appearing once. The chain employs TRBV5-1 and TRBJ1-6; a possible D gene is TRBD1 (5 bases). This TCR derives from a woman older than 75 with COVID-19, enrolled during active disease. The specimen was peripheral blood. Written as DNA, the CDR3 is TGCGCCAGCAGATCCGACTGGACAATCAATAATTCACCCCTCCACTTT. Translated: CASRSDWTINNSPLHF.